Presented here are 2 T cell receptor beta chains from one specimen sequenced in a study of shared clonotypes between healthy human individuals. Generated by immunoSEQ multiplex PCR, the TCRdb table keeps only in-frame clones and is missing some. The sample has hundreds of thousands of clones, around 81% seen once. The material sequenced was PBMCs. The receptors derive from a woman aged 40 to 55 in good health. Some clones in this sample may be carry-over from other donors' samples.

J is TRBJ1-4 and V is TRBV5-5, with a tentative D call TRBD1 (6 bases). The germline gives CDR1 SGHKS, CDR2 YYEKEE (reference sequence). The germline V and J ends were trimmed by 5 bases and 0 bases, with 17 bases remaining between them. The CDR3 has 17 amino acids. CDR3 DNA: TGTGCCAGCAGGACAGGAGCGGGGTATGCAACTAATGAAAAACTGTTTTTT. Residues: CASRTGAGYATNEKLFF.

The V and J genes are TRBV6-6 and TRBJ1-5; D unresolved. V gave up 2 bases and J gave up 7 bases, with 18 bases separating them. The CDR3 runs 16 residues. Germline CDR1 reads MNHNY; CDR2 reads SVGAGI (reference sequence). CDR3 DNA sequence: TGTGCCAGCAGTTACATAGTTTCAGGATCTAACCAGCCCCAGCATTTT. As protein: CASSYIVSGSNQPQHF.